This entry lists 25 T cell receptor beta chains sequenced from one sample in a study of T cell changes during pregnancy in multiple sclerosis. TCRdb's copy holds only in-frame clones and misses some; the assay was immunoSEQ multiplex PCR. Among tens of thousands of clones listed, just over 90% were seen once. The sequences come from CD8+ T cells from peripheral blood mononuclear cells, collected after pregnancy. These receptors all stem from a female donor with multiple sclerosis, enrolled in a pregnancy study.

The CDR3 is CASSPGFRGNYGYTF. The DNA for the CDR3 is TGTGCCAGCAGCCCGGGGTTTAGAGGGAACTATGGCTACACCTTC. The V call is TRBV5-8, the J call TRBJ1-2; D ambiguous. V gave up 4 bases and J gave up 2 bases, with 15 bases separating them. The length of the CDR3 is 15 residues. Germline CDR1 SGHTS, CDR2 YDEGEE.

The chain employs TRBV7-9 and TRBJ1-1; 8 nucleotides align to TRBD1. V was clipped by 5 bases and J by 3 bases; unmatched bases: 8. In germline, CDR1 is SEHNR, CDR2 FQNEAQ (reference sequence). This CDR3 spans 15 amino acids. The CDR3 here is CASSPVTGEDTEAFF. Here the CDR3 DNA reads TGTGCCAGCAGCCCCGTGACAGGGGAGGACACTGAAGCTTTCTTT.

J is TRBJ1-1 and V is TRBV4-1; D is unresolved. V shed 0 bases and J shed 6 bases, with 5 bases lying between them. This CDR3 has 12 residues. CDR1 is MGHRA, CDR2 YSYEKL, per germline. The CDR3 region has the DNA TGCGCCAGCAGCCAAGACCCCTCTGAAGCTTTCTTT. This codes for CASSQDPSEAFF.

J is TRBJ1-1 and V is TRBV9; D is perhaps TRBD1 (6 bases). This CDR3 comprises 14 residues. CDR1 is SGDLS, CDR2 YYNGEE, per germline. Trimming cost V 3 bases and J 4 bases, with 13 bases left between them. The CDR3 bases are TGTGCCAGCAGCGCTAGTGGGGGCTTCACTGAAGCTTTCTTT. Translating gives CASSASGGFTEAFF.

CDR3 loop: CASSYSYSGELFF. The CDR3 coding sequence is TGTGCCAGCAGTTACTCCTACTCCGGGGAGCTGTTTTTT. V gene TRBV6-5 combines with J gene TRBJ2-2; D gene unclear. This CDR3 is 13 amino acids long. V lost 0 bases to trimming and J lost 6 bases, with 5 bases between them. Per germline, CDR1 MNHEY and CDR2 SVGAGI.

The rearrangement links TRBV5-1 to TRBJ2-7; 13 bases map to TRBD2. This CDR3 has 15 residues. In germline, CDR1 is SGHRS, CDR2 YFSETQ. Losses at the gene ends were 0 bases for V and 5 bases for J; bases not matched to a gene: 2. The CDR3 bases are TGCGCCAGCAGCTTGGTCGGACTAGCGGGAGACGAGCAGTACTTC. Protein: CASSLVGLAGDEQYF.

The chain carries TRBV4-1 and TRBJ2-7, with D tentatively TRBD2 (6 bases). Germline assignment: CDR1 MGHRA and CDR2 YSYEKL. The CDR3 extends over 14 amino acids. Trimming removed 0 bases from V and 2 bases from J, with 8 bases in between. The CDR3 protein is CASSQDGGTYEQYF. DNA for the CDR3: TGCGCCAGCAGCCAAGATGGAGGGACCTACGAGCAGTACTTC.

This chain joins TRBV5-1 and TRBJ2-7; 7 nucleotides align to TRBD2. The CDR3 has 15 amino acids. Trimming removed 0 bases from V and 3 bases from J; junction bases left unmatched: 6. Germline V gene lookup returns CDR1 SGHRS and CDR2 YFSETQ. The CDR3 DNA reads TGCGCCAGCAGCTTGGACGCGGGAGCCTACTACGAGCAGTACTTC. It specifies CASSLDAGAYYEQYF.

The V and J genes are TRBV7-2 and TRBJ2-7, with 12 bases identical to TRBD2. The junction had 4 bases not matched to a gene; V was cut back by 1 base and J by 3 bases. This CDR3 comprises 16 residues. The germline CDR1 and CDR2 sequences are SGHTA and FQGNSA. The CDR3 reads CASSLDWTSGDYEQYF. Written as DNA, the CDR3 is TGTGCCAGCAGCTTAGACTGGACTAGCGGGGACTACGAGCAGTACTTC.

Here the CDR3 reads CASSPTVNTEAFF. In nucleotides, the CDR3 is TGTGCCAGCAGCCCTACAGTGAACACTGAAGCTTTCTTT. The V and J genes are TRBV4-2 and TRBJ1-1; no clear D gene. Trimming removed 4 bases from V and 0 bases from J, with 6 bases in between. Germline V gene lookup returns CDR1 LGHNA and CDR2 YNFKEQ. The CDR3 sequence is 13 residues long.

The rearrangement joins TRBV28 to TRBJ2-3, with a weak D call TRBD1 (6 bases). The V gene's germline CDR1 is MDHEN and CDR2 SYDVKM. CDR3 length: 16 residues. Trimming removed 3 bases at V and 0 bases at J, with 13 bases between. The CDR3 protein is CASSFVAGDSTDTQYF. As DNA, the CDR3 is TGTGCCAGCAGTTTCGTAGCAGGGGATAGCACAGATACGCAGTATTTT.

The CDR3 sequence: CASSLYYGYTF. The DNA of the CDR3 is TGTGCCAGCAGCTTATATTATGGCTACACCTTC. The rearrangement uses TRBV7-2 and TRBJ1-2; D uncertain. Deletions cut 2 bases from V and 5 bases from J, with 3 bases between. The CDR3 runs 11 residues. Per germline, CDR1 SGHTA and CDR2 FQGNSA.

This clone was found a few times. This chain uses TRBV7-3 with TRBJ1-1; D is perhaps TRBD1 (6 bases). The CDR3 sequence is 14 residues long. Germline assignment: CDR1 SGHTA and CDR2 FQGTGA. V lost 5 bases, J lost 5 bases, and 15 bases lay in between. The CDR3 region is CASSPGQPGTEAFF. CDR3 sequence (DNA): TGTGCCAGCAGCCCCGGACAGCCAGGGACTGAAGCTTTCTTT.

This rearrangement joins TRBV30 to TRBJ1-5; TRBD1 is a possible D gene (6 bases). Trimming took 3 bases from V and 6 from J, leaving 12 bases between them. Germline V gene sequence: CDR1 GTSNPN, CDR2 SVGIG (reference sequence). CDR3 size: 13 residues. CDR3 bases: TGTGCCTGGAGATACAGGGAAAGTCAGCCCCAGCATTTT. Amino acid sequence: CAWRYRESQPQHF.

This chain joins TRBV27 and TRBJ2-1, with D perhaps TRBD2 (6 bases). This CDR3 comprises 16 residues. The V end lost 3 bases, the J end lost 0 bases, and 12 bases lay between the germline ends. The V gene's germline CDR1 is MNHEY and CDR2 SMNVEV (reference sequence). The CDR3 region has the DNA TGTGCCAGCAGTTTGATCGCCGGGAGCTCCTACAATGAGCAGTTCTTC. Its translation is CASSLIAGSSYNEQFF.

The chain recombines TRBV7-9 with TRBJ2-5; 11 bases are shared with TRBD2. With 4 bases clipped from V and 5 bases from J, the junction kept 6 bases outside the gene matches. CDR3 length: 15 amino acids. Germline CDR1 reads SEHNR; CDR2 reads FQNEAQ (reference sequence). CDR3 region: CASSSLAGGLETQYF. As DNA, the CDR3 is TGTGCCAGCAGCTCCCTAGCGGGAGGTTTGGAGACCCAGTACTTC.

This chain connects TRBV11-2 to TRBJ2-2; 7 nucleotides match TRBD1. Germline lookup yields CDR1 SGHAT and CDR2 FQNNGV. This CDR3 has 16 amino acids. V was clipped by 0 bases and J by 7 bases; unmatched bases: 8. The CDR3 coding sequence is TGTGCCAGCAGCTTAGATCACAGGGGCAGGAACGGGGAGCTGTTTTTT. Amino acids: CASSLDHRGRNGELFF. Full variable domain (rest looked up from reference TRBV11-2 and TRBJ2-2): EAGVAQSPRYKIIEKRQSVAFWCNPISGHATLYWYQQILGQGPKLLIQFQNNGVVDDSQLPKDRFSAERLKGVDSTLKIQPAKLEDSAVYLCASSLDHRGRNGELFFGEGSRLTVL.

The chain is built from TRBV6-5 and TRBJ1-2, with D uncertain. The V and J ends lost 6 bases and 6 bases respectively, with 11 bases between them. The CDR3 is made up of 12 amino acids. The V gene's germline CDR1 is MNHEY and CDR2 SVGAGI. The CDR3 coding sequence is TGTGCCAGCAGCGACGGGGAGAATGGCTACACCTTC. It translates to CASSDGENGYTF.

This chain uses TRBV7-2 with TRBJ2-3, with TRBD2 matching over 8 bases. Losses at the gene ends were 2 bases for V and 9 bases for J; bases not matched to a gene: 13. The CDR3 is 16 amino acids. Per germline, CDR1 SGHTA and CDR2 FQGNSA. The CDR3 region is CASSLMLAGGNRTQYF. CDR3 nucleotides: TGTGCCAGCAGCTTAATGTTGGCGGGGGGAAATCGGACGCAGTATTTT.

DNA for the CDR3: TGTGCCAGCAGCGCAGCCGGGACAGGGGGTACTGAAGCTTTCTTT. It is translated as CASSAAGTGGTEAFF. The chain has TRBV7-2 and TRBJ1-1, with 11 bases lining up with TRBD1. V lost 5 bases, J lost 5 bases, and 7 bases stayed unmatched. Germline V gene sequence: CDR1 SGHTA, CDR2 FQGNSA. CDR3 size: 15 residues.

This chain connects TRBV6-5 to TRBJ2-5, with D possibly TRBD2 on 6 matching bases. The CDR3 is 15 amino acids. The germline V and J ends were trimmed by 4 bases and 4 bases, with 16 bases remaining between them. Germline values: CDR1 MNHEY, CDR2 SVGAGI. This CDR3 reads CASSSPWGERETQYF. The CDR3 region has the DNA TGTGCCAGCAGTTCCCCCTGGGGGGAGAGAGAGACCCAGTACTTC.

This chain uses TRBV6-5 with TRBJ2-1, with D possibly TRBD2 on 5 matching bases. V lost 6 bases and J lost 6, with 18 bases in between. The CDR3 covers 15 residues. Germline loops: CDR1 MNHEY, CDR2 SVGAGI. In DNA, the CDR3 is TGTGCCAGCAGACGGAAAGACCAGGCGGGCAATGAGCAGTTCTTC. Encoded protein: CASRRKDQAGNEQFF.

The chain carries TRBV29-1 and TRBJ2-5; 8 bases line up with TRBD2. The length of the CDR3 is 15 residues. Per the germline V gene, CDR1 is SQVTM and CDR2 is ANQGSEA. The trim removed 8 bases at V and 5 bases at J, leaving 16 bases unmatched. For the CDR3, the DNA is TGCAGCCTACGTCGGGAGGGGGGGATCGAGGAGACCCAGTACTTC. Translation: CSLRREGGIEETQYF.

The chain couples TRBV2 to TRBJ2-7, with 9 bases lining up with TRBD2. The CDR3 covers 14 residues. V lost 6 bases and J lost 3; bases outside the gene matches: 6. The germline V gene has CDR1 SNHLY and CDR2 FYNNEI. The CDR3 DNA reads TGTGCCAGCAGGACCGGGACTAGCCGCTACGAGCAGTACTTC. This encodes CASRTGTSRYEQYF.

The chain joins TRBV19 to TRBJ2-7, with 7 bases lining up with TRBD2. Germline V gene sequence: CDR1 LNHDA, CDR2 SQIVND (reference sequence). V lost 1 base to trimming and J lost 5 bases; unmatched junction nucleotides: 8. This CDR3 has 15 residues. CDR3: CASSIAAGIANEQYF. The CDR3 DNA reads TGTGCCAGTAGTATAGCAGCGGGAATAGCTAACGAGCAGTACTTC.